A selection of T cell receptor beta chains follows, all from one sample in a study of shared clonotypes between healthy human individuals. Assay: immunoSEQ multiplex PCR; the TCRdb copy retains only in-frame clones and omits some. Among about 680,000 clones listed, roughly 70% were seen once. Sequenced input: memory CD4+ T cells sorted from blood. These receptors were collected from a woman aged 30 to 39 in good health. Both conserved end residues are part of each CDR3. The D gene is left open where the match is weak. Clone size is shown for a subset of rows, as once, few, many or a class of expanded clone.

size	J	V	D	CDR3	DNA
.	TRBJ1-1	TRBV7-2	.	CASSPFLTEAFF	TGTGCCAGCAGCCCGTTCCTAACTGAAGCTTTCTTT
.	TRBJ2-4	TRBV6-8	.	CASSYGMSLAKNIQYF	TGTGCCAGCAGTTATGGTATGTCCCTAGCCAAAAACATTCAGTACTTC
.	TRBJ1-5	TRBV28	TRBD1	CASSLGVGQGYQPQHF	TGTGCCAGCAGTTTAGGGGTTGGACAGGGGTATCAGCCCCAGCATTTT
once	TRBJ2-7	TRBV28	TRBD1	CASRTGVSYEQYF	TGTGCCAGCAGAACAGGGGTATCCTACGAGCAGTACTTC
once	TRBJ2-1	TRBV11-2	.	CASSLVLGGEQFF	TGTGCCAGCAGCTTAGTGTTGGGGGGTGAGCAGTTCTTC
once	TRBJ2-1	TRBV4-1	TRBD2	CASSHPPRTSGRIEQFF	TGCGCCAGCAGCCATCCCCCCCGGACTAGCGGGAGGATTGAGCAGTTCTTC
.	TRBJ2-2	TRBV13	.	CASSSTRRTGELFF	TGTGCCAGCAGCTCCACTAGGCGCACCGGGGAGCTGTTTTTT
many	TRBJ2-7	TRBV4-2	TRBD2	CASSQEGAGDPYEQYF	TGTGCCAGCAGCCAAGAAGGGGCGGGAGATCCCTACGAGCAGTACTTC
once	TRBJ1-2	TRBV6-6	.	CASSPDSDGYTF	TGTGCCAGCAGCCCGGACAGCGATGGCTACACCTTC
.	TRBJ2-3	TRBV7-9	TRBD1	CASNIRGRGTDTQYF	TGTGCCAGTAACATCAGGGGGCGCGGCACAGATACGCAGTATTTT
.	TRBJ2-7	TRBV2	TRBD2	CASNGRVDYEQYF	TGTGCCAGCAACGGGAGGGTTGACTACGAGCAGTACTTC
.	TRBJ2-2	TRBV30	.	CAWSVQGHPLNTGELFF	TGTGCCTGGAGTGTACAGGGACACCCCTTGAACACCGGGGAGCTGTTTTTT
.	TRBJ2-2	TRBV28	.	CASSSEGSIITGELFF	TGTGCCAGCAGTTCCGAGGGGTCTATCATCACCGGGGAGCTGTTTTTT
.	TRBJ1-3	TRBV6-1	.	CASSLTDGNTIYF	TGTGCCAGCAGTTTGACAGATGGAAACACCATATATTTT
few	TRBJ1-1	TRBV7-9	.	CASLEAMNTEAFF	TGTGCCTCCCTGGAGGCCATGAACACTGAAGCTTTCTTT
few	TRBJ2-1	TRBV25-1	TRBD2	CASSESGIYNEQFF	TGTGCCAGCAGTGAGAGCGGGATCTACAATGAGCAGTTCTTC
few	TRBJ1-3	TRBV13	TRBD1	CASSLGLDRGSGNTIYF	TGTGCCAGCAGCTTAGGACTGGACAGGGGCTCTGGAAACACCATATATTTT
.	TRBJ1-1	TRBV9	TRBD1	CASSRDRAGAFF	TGTGCCAGCAGCCGGGACAGGGCTGGAGCTTTCTTT
.	TRBJ1-3	TRBV5-1	.	CASSPGQEGGNTIYF	TGCGCCAGCAGTCCCGGTCAGGAGGGTGGAAACACCATATATTTT
.	TRBJ2-6	TRBV4-1	.	CASSQDFSSSGANVLTF	TGCGCCAGCAGCCAAGACTTCAGTAGCTCTGGGGCCAACGTCCTGACTTTC
.	TRBJ1-1	TRBV27	.	CASSLASGVGTEAFF	TGTGCCAGCAGTCTCGCGTCGGGGGTTGGCACTGAAGCTTTCTTT
.	TRBJ2-5	TRBV7-9	.	CASSRTRQETQYF	TGTGCCAGCAGCCGAACTCGTCAAGAGACCCAGTACTTC
.	TRBJ2-1	TRBV4-1	.	CASSRPGGGRIGEEKFF	TGCGCCAGCAGCCGGCCGGGGGGCGGGAGAATTGGCGAAGAGAAGTTCTTC